The rows below give T cell receptor beta chains drawn from one sample of a study of T cells in Graves' hyperthyroidism and ophthalmopathy. TCRdb re-called the multiplex PCR reads with MiXCR, one entry per CDR3 protein. The data show 500,000 to 800,000 distinct CDR3 sequences, with approximately 42% seen just once and roughly 7.2% held by the top ten. Sequenced material: peripheral blood or thyroid tissue (not recorded which). The receptors here all came from an adult man with Graves' disease, either hyperthyroidism or ophthalmopathy (not recorded which). CDR3s include the opening cysteine and the closing phenylalanine or tryptophan. D genes are given only for firm matches. The size field is filled for only some rows; it gives once, few, many or a size class.

d_gene	v_gene	len	abundance	j_gene	CDR3nt	CDR3aa
NA	TRBV6-5	15	NA	TRBJ1-1	TGTGCCAGCAGTTACTCGTTCAGGGCGTACACTGAAGCTTTCTTT	CASSYSFRAYTEAFF
NA	TRBV9	11	many	TRBJ1-2	TGTGCCAGCACTAGCGGGAGTGGCTACACCTTC	CASTSGSGYTF
TRBD1	TRBV10-3	17	many	TRBJ1-5	TGTGCCATCAGTGGAGACAGGGGGGGTGGAGGCAATCAGCCCCAGCATTTT	CAISGDRGGGGNQPQHF
TRBD1	TRBV29-1	15	once	TRBJ2-5	TGCAGCGTTGCGGACAGGGGGCTAGGACAAGAGACCCAGTACTTC	CSVADRGLGQETQYF
NA	TRBV19	14	many	TRBJ1-2	TGTGCCAGTAGTATCCTGACAGCCATCTATGGCTACACCTTC	CASSILTAIYGYTF
NA	TRBV29-1	15	once	TRBJ1-1	TGCAGCGTTGAAGATCTTGCGTTGGGGGGTACTGAAGCTTTCTTT	CSVEDLALGGTEAFF
NA	TRBV5-1	14	NA	TRBJ2-2	TGCGCCAGCAGCTTGGCCCCAACAGCCGGGGAGCTGTTTTTT	CASSLAPTAGELFF
NA	TRBV14	14	many	TRBJ2-5	TGTGCCAGCAGCCTAGACAGAAACCAAGAGACCCAGTACTTC	CASSLDRNQETQYF
NA	TRBV7-2	16	few	TRBJ1-4	TGTGCCAGCAGCTTAGACCGTCCGGGGCCCAGGGAAAAACTGTTTTTT	CASSLDRPGPREKLFF
TRBD2	TRBV20-1	14	few	TRBJ2-5	TGCAGTGCCCTGGGGACTAGCGGGAGTGAGACCCAGTACTTC	CSALGTSGSETQYF
TRBD1	TRBV10-3	14	few	TRBJ1-6	TGTGCCATCCACCTCAGGGGGTTCAATTCACCCCTCCACTTT	CAIHLRGFNSPLHF
TRBD1	TRBV10-3	15	few	TRBJ1-2	TGTGCCATCAGTGATCAGGGACAGGTCCGTGGGGGCTACACCTTC	CAISDQGQVRGGYTF
NA	TRBV10-3	12	NA	TRBJ2-7	TGTGCCATCAGTGAGCTTCTAGCGGAGCAGTACTTC	CAISELLAEQYF
NA	TRBV11-1	11	NA	TRBJ1-5	TGTGCCAGACAGCGGAATCAGCCCCAGCATTTT	CARQRNQPQHF
NA	TRBV7-9	13	NA	TRBJ1-2	TGTGCCAGCAGCGCAGGGTCCTACTATGGCTACACCTTC	CASSAGSYYGYTF
TRBD2	TRBV11-1	15	NA	TRBJ2-5	TGTGCCAGCAGCTGGACTAGCGGGTCGCAAGAGACCCAGTACTTC	CASSWTSGSQETQYF
TRBD1	TRBV11-2	16	NA	TRBJ1-1	TGTGCCAGCAGCACCCAGGGACAGGGGGCGATCACTGAAGCTTTCTTT	CASSTQGQGAITEAFF
TRBD1	TRBV24-1	14	many	TRBJ1-2	TGTGCCACCAGTGATTCCGGGACAGGGGGCGGCTACACCTTC	CATSDSGTGGGYTF
NA	TRBV10-3	15	once	TRBJ1-5	TGTGCCAGCAGCGAGGGTTACGGGAGCAATCAGCTCCAGCATTTT	CASSEGYGSNQLQHF
TRBD1	TRBV7-8	13	many	TRBJ2-5	TGTGCCAGCAGCTGGACAGGGTGGGAGACCCAGTACTTC	CASSWTGWETQYF
TRBD2	TRBV2	14	once	TRBJ2-7	TGTGCCAGCAGGGCAGCGGGAGGATTCGACGAGCAGTACTTC	CASRAAGGFDEQYF
TRBD1	TRBV10-3	11	NA	TRBJ1-5	TGTGCCATCAATGACAGGGCCCTGATACATTTT	CAINDRALIHF
NA	TRBV29-1	12	NA	TRBJ1-3	TGCAGCGCCACAGGGTTTGGAAGCACCATATATTTT	CSATGFGSTIYF
NA	TRBV5-1	15	many	TRBJ1-3	TGTGCCAGCAGCTTAGACGGCAGCTCTGGAAACACCATATATTTT	CASSLDGSSGNTIYF